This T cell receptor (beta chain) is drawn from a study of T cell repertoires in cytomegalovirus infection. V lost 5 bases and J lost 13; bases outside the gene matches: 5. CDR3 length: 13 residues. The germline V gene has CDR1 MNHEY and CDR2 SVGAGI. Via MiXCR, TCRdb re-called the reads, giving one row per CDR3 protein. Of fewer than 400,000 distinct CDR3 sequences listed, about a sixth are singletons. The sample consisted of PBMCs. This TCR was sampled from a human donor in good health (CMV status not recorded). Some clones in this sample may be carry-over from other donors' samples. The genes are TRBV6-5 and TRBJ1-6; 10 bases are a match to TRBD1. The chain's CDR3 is CASSRQGASPLHF. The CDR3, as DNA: TGTGCCAGCAGTCGACAGGGGGCTTCCCCCCTCCACTTT.